This paragraph covers one T cell receptor (beta chain) sequence. Its cognate antigen has yet to be identified. The sample holds no much larger clone one base away, and base qualities are not on file. This entry is derived from a study of blood T cells in healthy people across ages (dated by TCRdb to the mid-2010s). Study-wide context: In model experiments, template switching captured roughly one uniquely barcoded TCR beta cDNA molecule for every two T cells. Using deep sequencing normalized with unique cDNA molecular identifiers, the study measured how TCR beta repertoire diversity changes with age. To avoid experimental bias, donors of different ages were spread randomly across the sequencing lanes. Two additional independent replicas of 1 million unique cDNA reads from the same blood draw were analyzed for two donors (one aged 18 to 29 and one aged 80 or older). The donors were divided into four age groups: young (average around 16 years), middle-aged (approximately 39), aged (roughly 66) and long-lived (nearly 85).

CDR1 SEHNR and CDR2 FQNEAQ were looked up in the germline V gene (reference sequence). From the cysteine up to the phenylalanine, the CDR3 has a length of 13 residues. The read is trimmed to its CDR3 DNA, 39 bases read in frame from base 1. After removal of 3 bases from V and 8 bases from J, the junction retains 4 bases not matched to a gene. The study at large found these results: A strong correlation was found between observed TCR beta diversity and the percentage of naive T cells measured by flow cytometry. Compared with the aged group, more naive CD4+ T cells, fewer expanded clones and increased TCR diversity were shown by the long-lived group, suggesting age selection. The CMV infection status of donors was not known, potentially confounding age-related changes in expanded clonotypes. Conclusive comparison of naive and antigen-experienced compartments was prevented by the profiling of bulk unsorted PBMCs. Estimates of total diversity from one million sequenced T cells were regarded as lower bounds and underestimates. Observed TCR beta diversity per million T cells fell roughly linearly with age, and a significant reduction was already apparent by age roughly 40.

Library method: 5' RACE. A second about 7 to 11 cycle PCR used a sample-barcoded 5' primer and a J-beta primer mix. A template-switch 5' adaptor carrying 12 random nucleotides introduced a unique molecular identifier onto each TCR beta cDNA molecule. At least 2.5 million CDR3-containing paired-end reads were obtained from each sample. First-strand cDNA synthesis was performed from all RNA using the Mint cDNA synthesis kit, with priming by a TRBC-specific oligonucleotide. Following uracil-DNA glycosylase treatment, a first 18-cycle PCR with universal primers M1SS and BC2_uni_R was performed on all cDNA. The paper's data handling went like this. Each sample was normalized by randomly selecting 1 million high-quality reads, each carrying a distinct molecular identifier. Instead of being binned into consensus sequences, reads that shared molecular identifiers were thrown out. MiTCR, set to a Q25 quality threshold and the strictest error-elimination algorithm, was used for CDR3 identification, clonotype clustering and error correction. Lower-bound total TCR beta diversity was estimated with a nonparametric unseen species model using Euler transformation. TCRdb cleaned the public reads at Q25 with fastp, built clones with MiXCR and kept in-frame beta chains. Rows with one shared CDR3 protein collapse into an entry with the most common genes and DNA. Here the V and J calls rest on TCRdb's processing, not on the authors' analysis. The sample yields fewer than 2 million distinct CDR3 sequences; about two fifths were counted once. In total, the top ten clones hold 20% to 25% of the sample.

The donors were around 39 Caucasian individuals from Russia, aged roughly 6 to 100 years, who were systemically healthy. Approximately 9.3 milliliters of peripheral blood were collected from each donor into EDTA-treated Vacutainer tubes. Ficoll-Paque density-gradient centrifugation was used to isolate PBMCs, with at least 7 million per sample. Trizol reagent was used to extract total RNA from the PBMCs, yielding at least 5 micrograms per sample. For every donor, an aliquot of PBMCs went through flow cytometry to measure the percentages of naive CD45RAhigh/CD27high T cells. This receptor chain uses TRBV7-9 and TRBJ2-4; TRBD1 matches 7 bases in the middle. The clonotype comes from a human donor in good health. Material for sequencing was blood. The CDR3 amino acid sequence is: CASSFRDRYIQYF. DNA sequence: TGTGCCAGCAGCTTCCGGGACAGATACATTCAGTACTTC. The CDR3 plus the reference TRBV7-9 and TRBJ2-4 genes for the other parts give the full variable domain: DTGVSQNPRHKITKRGQNVTFRCDPISEHNRLYWYRQTLGQGPEFLTYFQNEAQLEKSRLLSDRFSAERPKGSFSTLEIQRTEQGDSAMYLCASSFRDRYIQYFGAGTRLSVL.